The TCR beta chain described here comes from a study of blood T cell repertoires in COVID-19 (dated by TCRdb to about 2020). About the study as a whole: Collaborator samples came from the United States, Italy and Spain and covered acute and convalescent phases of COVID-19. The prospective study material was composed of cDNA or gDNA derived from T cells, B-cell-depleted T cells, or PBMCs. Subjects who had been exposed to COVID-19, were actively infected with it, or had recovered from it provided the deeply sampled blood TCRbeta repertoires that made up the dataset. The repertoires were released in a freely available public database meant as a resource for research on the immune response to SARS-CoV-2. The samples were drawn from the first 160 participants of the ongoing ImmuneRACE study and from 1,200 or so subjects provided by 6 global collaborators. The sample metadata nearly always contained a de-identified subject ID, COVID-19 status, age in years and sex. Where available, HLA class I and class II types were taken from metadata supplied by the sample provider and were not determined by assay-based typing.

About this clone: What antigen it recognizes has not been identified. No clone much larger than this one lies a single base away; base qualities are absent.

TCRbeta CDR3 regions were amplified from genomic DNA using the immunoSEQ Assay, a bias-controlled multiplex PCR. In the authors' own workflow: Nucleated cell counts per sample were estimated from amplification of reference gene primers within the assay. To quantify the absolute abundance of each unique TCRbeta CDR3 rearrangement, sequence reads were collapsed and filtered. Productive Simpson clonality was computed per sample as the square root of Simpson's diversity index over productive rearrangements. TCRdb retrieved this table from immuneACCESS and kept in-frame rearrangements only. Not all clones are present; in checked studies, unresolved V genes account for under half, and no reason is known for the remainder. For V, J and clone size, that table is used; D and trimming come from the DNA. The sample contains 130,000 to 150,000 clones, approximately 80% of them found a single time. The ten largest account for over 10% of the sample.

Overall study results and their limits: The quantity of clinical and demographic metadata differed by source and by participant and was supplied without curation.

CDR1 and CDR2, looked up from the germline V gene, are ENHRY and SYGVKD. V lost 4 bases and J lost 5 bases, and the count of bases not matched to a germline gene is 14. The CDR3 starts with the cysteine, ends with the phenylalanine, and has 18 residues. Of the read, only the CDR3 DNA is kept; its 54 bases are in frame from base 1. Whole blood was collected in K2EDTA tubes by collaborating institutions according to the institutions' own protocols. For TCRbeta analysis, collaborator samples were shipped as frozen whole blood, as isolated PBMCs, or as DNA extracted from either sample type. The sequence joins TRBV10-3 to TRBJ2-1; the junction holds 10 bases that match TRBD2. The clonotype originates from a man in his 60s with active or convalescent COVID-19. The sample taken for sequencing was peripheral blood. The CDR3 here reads CAISGIWASGRSNNEQFF. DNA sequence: TGTGCCATCAGTGGAATATGGGCTAGCGGGAGATCCAACAATGAGCAGTTCTTC.